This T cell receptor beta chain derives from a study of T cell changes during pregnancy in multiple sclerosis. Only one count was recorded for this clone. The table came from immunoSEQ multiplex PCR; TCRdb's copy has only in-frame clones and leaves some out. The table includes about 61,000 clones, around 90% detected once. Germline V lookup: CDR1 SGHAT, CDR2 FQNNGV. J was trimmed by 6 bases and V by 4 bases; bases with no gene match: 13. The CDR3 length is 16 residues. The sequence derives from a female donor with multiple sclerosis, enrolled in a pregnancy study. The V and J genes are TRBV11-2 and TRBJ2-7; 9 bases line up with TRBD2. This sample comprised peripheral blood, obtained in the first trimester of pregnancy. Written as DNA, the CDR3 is TGTGCCAGCAGCTCCTCGATGCTAGCGGGATTAAGCGAGCAGTACTTC. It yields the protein CASSSSMLAGLSEQYF. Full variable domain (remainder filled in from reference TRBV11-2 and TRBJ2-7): EAGVAQSPRYKIIEKRQSVAFWCNPISGHATLYWYQQILGQGPKLLIQFQNNGVVDDSQLPKDRFSAERLKGVDSTLKIQPAKLEDSAVYLCASSSSMLAGLSEQYFGPGTRLTVT.